The subject of this entry is one T cell receptor beta chain. This sample is part of a study of OX40 agonist ivuxolimab in advanced cancers. Study summary: Patients receiving dose escalation had hepatocellular carcinoma, melanoma, renal cell or head and neck cancer.

CDR1 GTSNPN and CDR2 SVGIG come from the germline V gene (reference sequence). Deletions cut 4 bases from V and 4 bases from J, with 13 bases between. The CDR3 is made up of 13 amino acids. Repertoires were generated with immunoSEQ multiplex PCR, while TCRdb's copy carries only in-frame clones and drops some. The table includes 95,000 or so clones, about 90% detected once. This clonotype originated in an adult with an advanced solid tumor such as melanoma, head and neck, liver or kidney cancer. The J gene is TRBJ2-5, the V gene TRBV30, with D tentatively TRBD2 (5 bases). This sample comprised CD4+ or CD8+ T cells sorted from blood, obtained in a trial of the OX40 agonist ivuxolimab. The CDR3 region has the DNA TGTGCCTGGAACGGGCGCGGAGGAGAGACCCAGTACTTC. This sequence encodes CAWNGRGGETQYF.